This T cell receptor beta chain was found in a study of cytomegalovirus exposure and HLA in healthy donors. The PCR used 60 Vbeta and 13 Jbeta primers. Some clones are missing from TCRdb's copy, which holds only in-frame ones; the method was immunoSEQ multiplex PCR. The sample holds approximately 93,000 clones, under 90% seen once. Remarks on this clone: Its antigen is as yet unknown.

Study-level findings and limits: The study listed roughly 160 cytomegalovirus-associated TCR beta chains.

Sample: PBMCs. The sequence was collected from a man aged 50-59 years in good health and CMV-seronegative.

The CDR3 reads CASSTLIATSGTSETQYF. CDR3 DNA: TGTGCCAGCAGTACCTTAATTGCGACTAGCGGGACTTCAGAGACCCAGTACTTC. The chain uses TRBV28 and TRBJ2-5, with TRBD2 identical over 11 bases. The ends lost 5 bases at V and 4 bases at J; junction bases unmatched: 15. There are 18 residues in the CDR3. The germline gives CDR1 MDHEN, CDR2 SYDVKM.